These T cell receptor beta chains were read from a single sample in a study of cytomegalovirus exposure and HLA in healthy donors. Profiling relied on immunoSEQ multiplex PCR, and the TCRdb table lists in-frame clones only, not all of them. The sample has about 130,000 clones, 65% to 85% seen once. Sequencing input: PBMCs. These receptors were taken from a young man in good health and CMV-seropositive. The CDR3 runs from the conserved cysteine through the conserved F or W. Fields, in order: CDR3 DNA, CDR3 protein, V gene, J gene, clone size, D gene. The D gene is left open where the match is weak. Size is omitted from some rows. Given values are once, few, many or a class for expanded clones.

CDR3 DNA: TGTGCCAGCAGCTCCGGGGTATACGAGCAGTACTTC
CDR3 protein: CASSSGVYEQYF
V gene: TRBV7-9
J gene: TRBJ2-7
clone size: NA
D gene: NA

CDR3 DNA: TGTGCCAGCAGCAGGACCGGGACAGGGTACCCGGATTCACCCCTCCACTTT
CDR3 protein: CASSRTGTGYPDSPLHF
V gene: TRBV7-9
J gene: TRBJ1-6
clone size: NA
D gene: TRBD1

CDR3 DNA: TGTGCCAGCAGCCAAGATCGGGGATCCTACAATGAGCAGTTCTTC
CDR3 protein: CASSQDRGSYNEQFF
V gene: TRBV4-2
J gene: TRBJ2-1
clone size: few
D gene: NA

CDR3 DNA: TGCGCCAGCAGGAAACAGGGGTACGACGGCACCGGGGAGCTGTTTTTT
CDR3 protein: CASRKQGYDGTGELFF
V gene: TRBV4-1
J gene: TRBJ2-2
clone size: NA
D gene: TRBD1

CDR3 DNA: TGCGCCAGCAGCGAGGGGGCAGGATTCCGGCTGAACACTGAAGCTTTCTTT
CDR3 protein: CASSEGAGFRLNTEAFF
V gene: TRBV4-1
J gene: TRBJ1-1
clone size: NA
D gene: TRBD1

CDR3 DNA: TGTGCCAGCAGTTACTTTTCAGGGGGCTACGAGCAGTACTTC
CDR3 protein: CASSYFSGGYEQYF
V gene: TRBV6-6
J gene: TRBJ2-7
clone size: NA
D gene: TRBD1

CDR3 DNA: TGTGCCAGCAGCCCCTCTAGCCGACCATACGAGCAGTACTTC
CDR3 protein: CASSPSSRPYEQYF
V gene: TRBV9
J gene: TRBJ2-7
clone size: few
D gene: NA

CDR3 DNA: TGTGCCAGCAGCTTAGACTTAACAGATACGCAGTATTTT
CDR3 protein: CASSLDLTDTQYF
V gene: TRBV7-8
J gene: TRBJ2-3
clone size: NA
D gene: NA

CDR3 DNA: TGCGCCAGCAGCTTGGCCGGGATGGGAAATCAGCCCCAGCATTTT
CDR3 protein: CASSLAGMGNQPQHF
V gene: TRBV5-1
J gene: TRBJ1-5
clone size: NA
D gene: NA

CDR3 DNA: TGTGCCAGCAGAAGGACGGGGGGGAACACTGGGGCCAACGTCCTGACTTTC
CDR3 protein: CASRRTGGNTGANVLTF
V gene: TRBV27
J gene: TRBJ2-6
clone size: NA
D gene: TRBD2

CDR3 DNA: TGTGCCAGCAGCCCTTACTACGAGCAGTACTTC
CDR3 protein: CASSPYYEQYF
V gene: TRBV11-2
J gene: TRBJ2-7
clone size: NA
D gene: NA

CDR3 DNA: TGCAGCGTAACAGGGTTATCTGGAAACACCATATATTTT
CDR3 protein: CSVTGLSGNTIYF
V gene: TRBV29-1
J gene: TRBJ1-3
clone size: NA
D gene: NA

CDR3 DNA: TGCGCCAGCAGCCACAGGTCGGGAGGGGAGTGGGCAACTAATGAAAAACTGTTTTTT
CDR3 protein: CASSHRSGGEWATNEKLFF
V gene: TRBV4-3
J gene: TRBJ1-4
clone size: once
D gene: NA

CDR3 DNA: TGCGCCAGCACCCAAGTCCCGGGTTACGAGCAGTACTTC
CDR3 protein: CASTQVPGYEQYF
V gene: TRBV5-1
J gene: TRBJ2-7
clone size: NA
D gene: NA

CDR3 DNA: TGTGCCAGCAGCGCGGGCCCGGGACAGGGGGCATACGAGCAGTACTTC
CDR3 protein: CASSAGPGQGAYEQYF
V gene: TRBV7-2
J gene: TRBJ2-7
clone size: NA
D gene: TRBD1

CDR3 DNA: TGTGCTAGTGGTTTGAGCCGGGACAGGGGTCATTCACCCCTCCACTTT
CDR3 protein: CASGLSRDRGHSPLHF
V gene: TRBV12-5
J gene: TRBJ1-6
clone size: few
D gene: TRBD1

CDR3 DNA: TGTGCCAGCAGCCATGTACAGGGCCCCCAGTTCTTC
CDR3 protein: CASSHVQGPQFF
V gene: TRBV7-9
J gene: TRBJ2-1
clone size: NA
D gene: NA

CDR3 DNA: TGTGCCAGCAGCACCCCCACGGGCGTAGGGGGCAACACCATATATTTT
CDR3 protein: CASSTPTGVGGNTIYF
V gene: TRBV7-8
J gene: TRBJ1-3
clone size: NA
D gene: TRBD1

CDR3 DNA: TGTGCCACCAGCACCCTAGACAGGGGCGGGCAACAGCCCCAGCATTTT
CDR3 protein: CATSTLDRGGQQPQHF
V gene: TRBV15
J gene: TRBJ1-5
clone size: once
D gene: TRBD1

CDR3 DNA: TGTGCCAGCAGCCTCTTGAGACAGGACAAAGAGACCCAGTACTTC
CDR3 protein: CASSLLRQDKETQYF
V gene: TRBV4-2
J gene: TRBJ2-5
clone size: NA
D gene: NA

CDR3 DNA: TGTGCCAGCAGCTCCTCCGGGACAGTCAACACCGGGGAGCTGTTTTTT
CDR3 protein: CASSSSGTVNTGELFF
V gene: TRBV11-2
J gene: TRBJ2-2
clone size: NA
D gene: TRBD1

CDR3 DNA: TGCGCCAGCAGCACGACCCTGTCGGCGGGGACTGAAGCTTTCTTT
CDR3 protein: CASSTTLSAGTEAFF
V gene: TRBV4-3
J gene: TRBJ1-1
clone size: NA
D gene: NA

CDR3 DNA: TGTGCCAGCGGCAAGACAGGGGGCAATCAGCCCCAGCATTTT
CDR3 protein: CASGKTGGNQPQHF
V gene: TRBV9
J gene: TRBJ1-5
clone size: once
D gene: TRBD1

CDR3 DNA: TGTGCCGGTAGTATGGGTCACCGAGAGAGGTATGGCTACACCTTC
CDR3 protein: CAGSMGHRERYGYTF
V gene: TRBV19
J gene: TRBJ1-2
clone size: NA
D gene: NA

CDR3 DNA: TGTGCCAGCAGATCGACAGGGGGCAATGAGCAGTTCTTC
CDR3 protein: CASRSTGGNEQFF
V gene: TRBV7-2
J gene: TRBJ2-1
clone size: NA
D gene: TRBD1

CDR3 DNA: TGTGCCAGCAGCTTAGGACATTCTGGGTACCAAGAGACCCAGTACTTC
CDR3 protein: CASSLGHSGYQETQYF
V gene: TRBV11-3
J gene: TRBJ2-5
clone size: NA
D gene: NA

CDR3 DNA: TGTGCCAGCAGTTTATTACAGGGAGCCACTGAAGCTTTCTTT
CDR3 protein: CASSLLQGATEAFF
V gene: TRBV27
J gene: TRBJ1-1
clone size: few
D gene: NA

CDR3 DNA: TGTGCCAGCAGTTTTCGTGGGGGGATGGCGGGAGTCGAGAATGAGCAGTTCTTC
CDR3 protein: CASSFRGGMAGVENEQFF
V gene: TRBV27
J gene: TRBJ2-1
clone size: NA
D gene: TRBD2

CDR3 DNA: TGTGCCTGGAGTGTTGGGACAGAGATTAATCAGCCCCAGCATTTT
CDR3 protein: CAWSVGTEINQPQHF
V gene: TRBV30
J gene: TRBJ1-5
clone size: NA
D gene: TRBD1

CDR3 DNA: TGCGCCAGCAGCCAAGTCCAGCGACCCTCCTACAATGAGCAGTTCTTC
CDR3 protein: CASSQVQRPSYNEQFF
V gene: TRBV4-3
J gene: TRBJ2-1
clone size: NA
D gene: NA

CDR3 DNA: TGTGCCAGTAACATCAGGGGGCGAACTGAAGCTTTCTTT
CDR3 protein: CASNIRGRTEAFF
V gene: TRBV19
J gene: TRBJ1-1
clone size: NA
D gene: TRBD1

CDR3 DNA: TGCAGCGTTGAAGATCGAGGGCCGGGGGGTGAAGCTTTCTTT
CDR3 protein: CSVEDRGPGGEAFF
V gene: TRBV29-1
J gene: TRBJ1-1
clone size: NA
D gene: NA

CDR3 DNA: TGTGCCAGCAGCTATGAAGGGACTTGGAACACCGGGGAGCTGTTTTTT
CDR3 protein: CASSYEGTWNTGELFF
V gene: TRBV7-6
J gene: TRBJ2-2
clone size: once
D gene: NA

CDR3 DNA: TGCGCCAGCAGCCCCGTTACACCGGGACAGGGCACAGATACGCAGTATTTT
CDR3 protein: CASSPVTPGQGTDTQYF
V gene: TRBV5-1
J gene: TRBJ2-3
clone size: NA
D gene: TRBD1

CDR3 DNA: TGTGCCAGCAGTCCAGGTCTGAGGGGGCCCTCTTCCTACGAGCAGTACTTC
CDR3 protein: CASSPGLRGPSSYEQYF
V gene: TRBV13
J gene: TRBJ2-7
clone size: NA
D gene: TRBD1

CDR3 DNA: TGTGCCAGCAGCAAAGTGGGGAGCTCCTATAATTCACCCCTCCACTTT
CDR3 protein: CASSKVGSSYNSPLHF
V gene: TRBV7-2
J gene: TRBJ1-6
clone size: once
D gene: NA

CDR3 DNA: TGTGCCAGCAGCCCCAACCCCTTTGGGGCGGCAACTAATGAAAAACTGTTTTTT
CDR3 protein: CASSPNPFGAATNEKLFF
V gene: TRBV7-2
J gene: TRBJ1-4
clone size: NA
D gene: NA

CDR3 DNA: TGTGCCAGTAGTATAAACATCCCGGGTTCCTGGGAGACCCAGTACTTC
CDR3 protein: CASSINIPGSWETQYF
V gene: TRBV19
J gene: TRBJ2-5
clone size: NA
D gene: NA

CDR3 DNA: TGCGCCAGCAGCGTCTCACCAGGGACTGCTGAAGCTTTCTTT
CDR3 protein: CASSVSPGTAEAFF
V gene: TRBV5-1
J gene: TRBJ1-1
clone size: NA
D gene: NA

CDR3 DNA: TGTGCCAGCAGCAAACTACTCCGGGACTACGAGCAGTACTTC
CDR3 protein: CASSKLLRDYEQYF
V gene: TRBV21-1
J gene: TRBJ2-7
clone size: NA
D gene: NA

CDR3 DNA: TGTGCCAGCAGCTTGATTGCCTCTGGGCCCTACGAGCAGTACTTC
CDR3 protein: CASSLIASGPYEQYF
V gene: TRBV5-5
J gene: TRBJ2-7
clone size: NA
D gene: NA

CDR3 DNA: TGTGCCAGCAGTGAAGGATCGGGAGGTGAGGAAGCTTTCTTT
CDR3 protein: CASSEGSGGEEAFF
V gene: TRBV6-1
J gene: TRBJ1-1
clone size: NA
D gene: NA

CDR3 DNA: TGTGCCACCAGCAGAGATCTTCCGAGCTTACGCACAGATACGCAGTATTTT
CDR3 protein: CATSRDLPSLRTDTQYF
V gene: TRBV15
J gene: TRBJ2-3
clone size: NA
D gene: NA

CDR3 DNA: TGTGCCAGCTCACCCAGAACAGGGTCGGGCGACACTGAAGCTTTCTTT
CDR3 protein: CASSPRTGSGDTEAFF
V gene: TRBV18
J gene: TRBJ1-1
clone size: NA
D gene: NA

CDR3 DNA: TGTGCCAGCAGTTACCGACAGGGGGCTATCTATGGCTACACCTTC
CDR3 protein: CASSYRQGAIYGYTF
V gene: TRBV27
J gene: TRBJ1-2
clone size: NA
D gene: TRBD1

CDR3 DNA: TGTGCCAGCAGCTTCCGGGGTAACTATGGCTACACCTTC
CDR3 protein: CASSFRGNYGYTF
V gene: TRBV5-4
J gene: TRBJ1-2
clone size: NA
D gene: NA

CDR3 DNA: TGTGCCAGCTCCCCCTCCGGGGTCAATGAAAAACTGTTTTTT
CDR3 protein: CASSPSGVNEKLFF
V gene: TRBV18
J gene: TRBJ1-4
clone size: NA
D gene: NA

CDR3 DNA: TGTGCCAGTAGTCAGGGGGCGACCTTGAATGAGCAGTTCTTC
CDR3 protein: CASSQGATLNEQFF
V gene: TRBV19
J gene: TRBJ2-1
clone size: NA
D gene: TRBD1

CDR3 DNA: TGTGCCAGCAGCAGACAGGGAAACACTGAAGCTTTCTTT
CDR3 protein: CASSRQGNTEAFF
V gene: TRBV7-9
J gene: TRBJ1-1
clone size: few
D gene: TRBD1

CDR3 DNA: TGTGCCACCAGCGGAGGGACAGGCGGCGGCTCACCCCTCCACTTT
CDR3 protein: CATSGGTGGGSPLHF
V gene: TRBV15
J gene: TRBJ1-6
clone size: NA
D gene: TRBD1

CDR3 DNA: TGCGCCAGCAGCTTGGAGGGTAGCGGGGCCTACAATGAGCAGTTCTTC
CDR3 protein: CASSLEGSGAYNEQFF
V gene: TRBV5-1
J gene: TRBJ2-1
clone size: once
D gene: TRBD2

CDR3 DNA: TGTGCCTGGAGTTCAACAGGGCTCGAGGGCTACACCTTC
CDR3 protein: CAWSSTGLEGYTF
V gene: TRBV30
J gene: TRBJ1-2
clone size: NA
D gene: NA

CDR3 DNA: TGTGCCAGCAGCTTAGGGGCGTCAGACCAGCTGTTTTTT
CDR3 protein: CASSLGASDQLFF
V gene: TRBV7-9
J gene: TRBJ2-2
clone size: NA
D gene: NA

CDR3 DNA: TGTGCCAGCACCCACAGAGGAGGGGGGGCATACGAGCAGTACTTC
CDR3 protein: CASTHRGGGAYEQYF
V gene: TRBV2
J gene: TRBJ2-7
clone size: NA
D gene: NA